This TCR beta chain originates from a study of T cell responses to AZD1222 COVID-19 vaccine. Assay: immunoSEQ multiplex PCR; the TCRdb copy retains only in-frame clones and omits some. The profile shows just under 100,000 clones, more than 70% of them singletons. The CDR3 runs 15 residues. CDR1 and CDR2 from the germline V gene are MNHNY and SVGAGI (reference sequence). V lost 4 bases, J lost 1 base, and 6 bases stayed unmatched. The receptor's source is an adult in good health. The sequencing used peripheral blood, collected on day 0 of AZD1222 vaccination. The rearrangement uses TRBV6-6 and TRBJ1-2, with 7 bases that match TRBD1. Here the CDR3 DNA reads TGTGCCAGCAGTTCACGGGACAGAAGTAACTATGGCTACACCTTC. Translated, it gives CASSSRDRSNYGYTF.